A selection of T cell receptor beta chains follows, all from one sample in a study of blood T cell repertoires in COVID-19. The assay was immunoSEQ multiplex PCR, and TCRdb's table has in-frame clones only and misses some. The profile covers about 240,000 clones, with approximately 90% appearing a single time and about 7% taken by the ten largest. Material: peripheral blood. These receptors were collected from a man aged 55 to 70 who had recovered from COVID-19. Both conserved end residues are part of each CDR3. The D gene is left open where the match is weak. Not all rows give a size; the values are once, few, many and, for expanded clones, a class.

J	V	D	size	CDR3	DNA
TRBJ2-5	TRBV15	.	.	CATSATAYQETQYF	TGTGCCACCAGCGCTACAGCTTACCAAGAGACCCAGTACTTC
TRBJ2-3	TRBV30	.	.	CAWNGGKWPDTQYF	TGTGCCTGGAATGGGGGGAAGTGGCCAGATACGCAGTATTTT
TRBJ1-4	TRBV7-6	.	.	CASSLAPGSNEKLFF	TGTGCCAGCAGCTTAGCCCCAGGAAGTAATGAAAAACTGTTTTTT
TRBJ2-2	TRBV6-4	.	once	CASSTSRNTGELFF	TGTGCCAGCAGTACCTCGAGGAACACCGGGGAGCTGTTTTTT
TRBJ1-5	TRBV15	TRBD1	.	CATSGKTGGNQPQHF	TGTGCCACCAGCGGGAAGACAGGGGGTAATCAGCCCCAGCATTTT
TRBJ1-2	TRBV29-1	TRBD1	.	CSVEVFDRGKFNYGYTF	TGCAGCGTTGAAGTTTTCGACAGGGGGAAGTTCAACTATGGCTACACCTTC
TRBJ2-7	TRBV28	.	.	CASSLFQGLGTREQYF	TGTGCCAGCAGTTTATTTCAGGGCCTCGGCACTCGAGAGCAGTACTTC
TRBJ2-5	TRBV6-5	TRBD1	.	CASTPGQGGTQYF	TGTGCCAGTACTCCGGGACAGGGAGGGACCCAGTACTTC
TRBJ1-2	TRBV2	.	once	CASSEFVSHGYTF	TGTGCCAGCAGTGAATTCGTCTCCCATGGCTACACCTTC
TRBJ1-1	TRBV24-1	TRBD1	.	CATSDNRGTEAFF	TGTGCCACCAGTGATAACAGGGGGACTGAAGCTTTCTTT
TRBJ1-1	TRBV4-1	TRBD1	.	CASSLVGSTGETEAFF	TGCGCCAGCAGCCTTGTCGGGTCCACAGGGGAAACTGAAGCTTTCTTT
TRBJ1-3	TRBV11-2	.	.	CASVRQAGNTIYF	TGTGCCAGCGTTCGCCAGGCTGGAAACACCATATATTTT
TRBJ1-2	TRBV24-1	TRBD1	.	CATSDRTGSDGYTF	TGTGCCACCAGTGATCGGACAGGGAGCGATGGCTACACCTTC
TRBJ1-6	TRBV2	.	.	CASVSSYNSPLHF	TGTGCCAGCGTGAGCTCCTATAATTCACCCCTCCACTTT
TRBJ2-1	TRBV27	TRBD1	.	CASSFRGDRGPKEQFF	TGTGCCAGCAGTTTTCGTGGGGACAGGGGGCCTAAGGAGCAGTTCTTC
TRBJ1-1	TRBV7-9	TRBD1	few	CASSLEGQRNTEAFF	TGTGCCAGCAGCTTAGAGGGACAGAGAAACACTGAAGCTTTCTTT
TRBJ2-3	TRBV12-5	TRBD1	few	CASGQPTGGVHDTQYF	TGTGCTAGTGGCCAACCGACAGGGGGCGTCCACGATACGCAGTATTTT
TRBJ1-6	TRBV5-1	.	once	CASSLARQTGNNSPLHF	TGCGCCAGCAGCTTGGCCAGGCAAACAGGGAATAATTCACCCCTCCACTTT
TRBJ2-2	TRBV4-1	.	.	CASSQDSHTGELFF	TGCGCCAGCAGCCAAGACAGTCACACCGGGGAGCTGTTTTTT
TRBJ1-4	TRBV11-2	.	.	CASSLLTGLGYEKLFF	TGTGCCAGCAGCTTACTCACAGGGCTGGGTTATGAAAAACTGTTTTTT
TRBJ2-7	TRBV5-1	TRBD2	.	CASSGLAGGPHEQYF	TGCGCCAGCAGCGGACTAGCGGGGGGGCCCCACGAGCAGTACTTC
TRBJ2-1	TRBV2	TRBD1	.	CASSVGQGSYNEQFF	TGTGCCAGCAGTGTGGGACAGGGGTCCTACAATGAGCAGTTCTTC
TRBJ2-2	TRBV19	TRBD1	.	CASNRGTGFYTGELFF	TGTGCCAGTAACAGGGGGACAGGGTTTTACACCGGGGAGCTGTTTTTT
TRBJ1-2	TRBV11-2	.	few	CASSREQGRYGYTF	TGTGCCAGCAGCCGGGAACAGGGACGATATGGCTACACCTTC
TRBJ2-2	TRBV7-6	TRBD1	.	CASSLLGGATGELFF	TGTGCCAGCAGCTTATTAGGGGGCGCGACCGGGGAGCTGTTTTTT
TRBJ1-5	TRBV5-1	.	once	CASSLDGRANNQPQHF	TGCGCCAGCAGCTTGGATGGCAGGGCTAACAATCAGCCCCAGCATTTT
TRBJ2-3	TRBV11-3	.	.	CASSPEGDTQYF	TGTGCCAGCAGCCCAGAGGGAGATACGCAGTATTTT
TRBJ2-2	TRBV7-9	.	.	CASHLQGINTGELFF	TGTGCCTCCCACTTGCAGGGGATTAACACCGGGGAGCTGTTTTTT
TRBJ2-1	TRBV27	.	.	CASSSNNEQFF	TGTGCCAGCAGTTCAAACAATGAGCAGTTCTTC
TRBJ2-3	TRBV24-1	TRBD2	.	CATSFLAGQTDTQYF	TGTGCCACCAGCTTCCTAGCGGGGCAGACAGATACGCAGTATTTT
TRBJ2-3	TRBV29-1	.	.	CTIMGTRSTDTQYF	TGCACCATAATGGGGACACGGAGCACAGATACGCAGTATTTT
TRBJ2-1	TRBV11-3	TRBD1	.	CASSPMTGVDEQFF	TGTGCCAGCAGCCCAATGACAGGGGTCGATGAGCAGTTCTTC
TRBJ1-5	TRBV6-1	TRBD1	.	CASSDMTGKNQPQHF	TGTGCCAGCAGTGATATGACAGGGAAAAATCAGCCCCAGCATTTT
TRBJ2-3	TRBV7-9	.	.	CASSPGGWGSRTDTQYF	TGTGCCAGCAGCCCCGGGGGTTGGGGCAGCCGCACAGATACGCAGTATTTT
TRBJ2-2	TRBV5-3	.	.	CARSLEQSVATGELFF	TGTGCCAGAAGCTTGGAACAATCAGTGGCCACCGGGGAGCTGTTTTTT
TRBJ1-4	TRBV5-1	.	once	CASSVQGNEKLFF	TGCGCCAGCAGCGTCCAGGGGAATGAAAAACTGTTTTTT
TRBJ1-4	TRBV5-1	.	.	CASSLLADNEKLFF	TGCGCCAGCAGCCTTCTTGCGGATAATGAAAAACTGTTTTTT
TRBJ1-6	TRBV10-1	.	.	CASSAGTENSPLHF	TGCGCCAGCAGCGCCGGGACTGAGAATTCACCCCTCCACTTT
TRBJ1-5	TRBV28	TRBD1	once	CASSTPRTGQPQHF	TGTGCCAGCAGTACGCCCCGGACAGGGCAGCCCCAGCATTTT